This note documents a single T cell receptor (beta chain) sequence. No antigen is known for it. CDR3 length equals 13 residues. CDR1 MNHEY and CDR2 SMNVEV come from the germline V gene (reference sequence). Trimming cost V 1 base and J 8 bases, with 11 bases left between them. This entry comes from a study of OX40 agonist ivuxolimab in advanced cancers. Across the whole study: Patients treated during dose escalation were battling hepatocellular carcinoma, melanoma, renal cell or head and neck cancer. Prior checkpoint blockade (anti-PD-1, anti-PD-L1 or anti-CTLA-4) was permitted; around 40% had it.

Study-level results: Clonal expansion in partial responders at 0.1-3.0 mg/kg ranked among the lowest.

TCRdb's copy holds only in-frame clones and misses some; the assay was immunoSEQ multiplex PCR. The sample includes about 26,000 clones, around 81% of them seen just once. The chain joins TRBV27 to TRBJ1-1; D is possibly TRBD1 (5 bases). The sequences come from CD4+ or CD8+ T cells sorted from blood, collected in a trial of the OX40 agonist ivuxolimab. The TCR sequence derives from an adult with an advanced solid tumor such as melanoma, head and neck, liver or kidney cancer. CDR3 amino acids: CASSLFGQGEAFF. CDR3 DNA sequence: TGTGCCAGCAGTTTATTCGGGCAGGGCGAAGCTTTCTTT.